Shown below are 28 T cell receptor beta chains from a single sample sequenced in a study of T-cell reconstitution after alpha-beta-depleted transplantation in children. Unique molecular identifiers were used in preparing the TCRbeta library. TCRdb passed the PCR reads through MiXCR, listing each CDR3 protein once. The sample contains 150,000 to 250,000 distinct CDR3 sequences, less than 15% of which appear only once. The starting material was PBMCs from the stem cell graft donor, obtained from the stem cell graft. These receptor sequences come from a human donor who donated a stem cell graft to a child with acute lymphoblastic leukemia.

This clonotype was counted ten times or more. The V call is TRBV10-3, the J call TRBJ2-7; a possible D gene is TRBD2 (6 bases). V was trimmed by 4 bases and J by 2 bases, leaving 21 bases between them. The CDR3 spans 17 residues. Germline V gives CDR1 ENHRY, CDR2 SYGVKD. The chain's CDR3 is CAISVAGSSGGTYEQYF. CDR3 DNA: TGTGCCATCAGTGTGGCCGGGAGTAGCGGCGGAACCTACGAGCAGTACTTC.

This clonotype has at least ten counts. CDR3 coding DNA: TGTGCCAGCTCACCGCGGGTTAACTCCTACGAGCAGTACTTC. As protein: CASSPRVNSYEQYF. J is TRBJ2-7 and V is TRBV18, with D possibly TRBD2 on 5 matching bases. Germline V lookup: CDR1 KGHSH, CDR2 LQKENI. V was shortened by 3 bases and J by 0 bases, with 9 bases between the two germline ends. This CDR3 is built from 14 residues. The full variable domain, completed using reference TRBV18 and TRBJ2-7, is NAGVMQNPRHLVRRRGQEARLRCSPMKGHSHVYWYRQLPEEGLKFMVYLQKENIIDESGMPKERFSAEFPKEGPSILRIQQVVRGDSAAYFCASSPRVNSYEQYFGPGTRLTVT.

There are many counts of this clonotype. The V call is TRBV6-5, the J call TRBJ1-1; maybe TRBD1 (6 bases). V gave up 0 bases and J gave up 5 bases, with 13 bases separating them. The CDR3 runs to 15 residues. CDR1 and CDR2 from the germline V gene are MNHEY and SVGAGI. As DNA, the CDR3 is TGTGCCAGCAGTTACTCGACCGGGGGCAGGACTGAAGCTTTCTTT. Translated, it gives CASSYSTGGRTEAFF.

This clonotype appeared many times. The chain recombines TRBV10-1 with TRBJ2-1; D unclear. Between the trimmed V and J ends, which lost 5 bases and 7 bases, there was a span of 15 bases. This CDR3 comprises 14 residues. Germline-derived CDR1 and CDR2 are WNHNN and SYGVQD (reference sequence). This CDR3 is CASSRQSHTNEQFF. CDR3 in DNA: TGCGCCAGCAGTCGTCAGTCCCATACGAATGAGCAGTTCTTC.

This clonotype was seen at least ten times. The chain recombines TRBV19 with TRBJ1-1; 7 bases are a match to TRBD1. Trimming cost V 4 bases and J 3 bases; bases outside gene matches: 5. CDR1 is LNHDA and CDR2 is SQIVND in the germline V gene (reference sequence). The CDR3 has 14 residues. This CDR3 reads CASSRRDRDTEAFF. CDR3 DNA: TGTGCCAGTAGTAGGCGGGACAGAGACACTGAAGCTTTCTTT.

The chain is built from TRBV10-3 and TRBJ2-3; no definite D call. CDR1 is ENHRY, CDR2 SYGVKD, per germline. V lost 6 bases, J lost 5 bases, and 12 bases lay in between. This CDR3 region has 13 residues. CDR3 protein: CAISARERDTQYF. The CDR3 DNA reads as TGTGCCATCAGCGCCAGAGAGCGAGATACGCAGTATTTT.

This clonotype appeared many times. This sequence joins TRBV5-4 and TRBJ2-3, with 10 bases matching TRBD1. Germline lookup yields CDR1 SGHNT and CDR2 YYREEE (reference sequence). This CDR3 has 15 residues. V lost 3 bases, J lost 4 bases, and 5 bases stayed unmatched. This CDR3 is CASSSPGTGADTQYF. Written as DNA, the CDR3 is TGTGCCAGCAGCTCGCCCGGGACAGGGGCAGATACGCAGTATTTT. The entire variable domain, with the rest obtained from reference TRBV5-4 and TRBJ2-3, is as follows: ETGVTQSPTHLIKTRGQQVTLRCSSQSGHNTVSWYQQALGQGPQFIFQYYREEENGRGNFPPRFSGLQFPNYSSELNVNALELDDSALYLCASSSPGTGADTQYFGPGTRLTVL.

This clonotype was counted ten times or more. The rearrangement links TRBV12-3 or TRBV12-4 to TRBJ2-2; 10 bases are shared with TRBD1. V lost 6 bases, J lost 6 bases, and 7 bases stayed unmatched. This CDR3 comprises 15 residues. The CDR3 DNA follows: TGTGCCAGCAGGGTGGCGACAGGGGGCCCCGGGGAGCTGTTTTTT. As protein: CASRVATGGPGELFF.

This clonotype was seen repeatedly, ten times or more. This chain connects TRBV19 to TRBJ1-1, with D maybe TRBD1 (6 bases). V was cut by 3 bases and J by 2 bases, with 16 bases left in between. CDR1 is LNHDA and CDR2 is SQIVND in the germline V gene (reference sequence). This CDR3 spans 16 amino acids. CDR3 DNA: TGTGCCAGTAGTATGGGGAGGGGGAACCCCAACACTGAAGCTTTCTTT. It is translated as CASSMGRGNPNTEAFF.

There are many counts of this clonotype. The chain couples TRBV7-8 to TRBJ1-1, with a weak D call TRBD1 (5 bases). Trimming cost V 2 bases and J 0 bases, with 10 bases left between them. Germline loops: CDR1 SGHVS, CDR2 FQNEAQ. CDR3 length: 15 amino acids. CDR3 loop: CASSLSGTLNTEAFF. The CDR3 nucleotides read TGTGCCAGCAGCTTATCAGGGACGCTGAACACTGAAGCTTTCTTT. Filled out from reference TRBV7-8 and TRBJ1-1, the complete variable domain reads GAGVSQSPRYKVAKRGQDVALRCDPISGHVSLFWYQQALGQGPEFLTYFQNEAQLDKSGLPSDRFFAERPEGSVSTLKIQRTQQEDSAVYLCASSLSGTLNTEAFFGQGTRLTVV.

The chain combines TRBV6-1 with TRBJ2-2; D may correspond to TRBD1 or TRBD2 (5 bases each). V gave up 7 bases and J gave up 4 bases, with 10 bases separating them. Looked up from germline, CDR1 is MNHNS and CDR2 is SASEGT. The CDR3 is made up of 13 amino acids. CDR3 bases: TGTGCCAGCACTCTCGGGACCACCGGGGAGCTGTTTTTT. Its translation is CASTLGTTGELFF.

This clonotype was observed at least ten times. The CDR3 reads CASAREGSGYTF. The CDR3 DNA is TGTGCCAGCGCAAGGGAGGGTTCTGGCTACACCTTC. The chain is built from TRBV7-9 and TRBJ1-2; no firm D call. Between the trimmed V and J ends, which lost 8 bases and 7 bases, there was a span of 14 bases. Germline values: CDR1 SEHNR, CDR2 FQNEAQ (reference sequence). The CDR3 totals 12 residues.

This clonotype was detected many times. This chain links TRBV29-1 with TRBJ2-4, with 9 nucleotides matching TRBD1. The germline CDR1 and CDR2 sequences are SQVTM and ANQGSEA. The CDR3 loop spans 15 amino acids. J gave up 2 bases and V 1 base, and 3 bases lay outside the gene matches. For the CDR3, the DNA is TGCAGCGTTGAAGCGGGACAGGGCCCCAAAAACATTCAGTACTTC. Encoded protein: CSVEAGQGPKNIQYF. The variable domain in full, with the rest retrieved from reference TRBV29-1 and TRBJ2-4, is SAVISQKPSRDICQRGTSLTIQCQVDSQVTMMFWYRQQPGQSLTLIATANQGSEATYESGFVIDKFPISRPNLTFSTLTVSNMSPEDSSIYLCSVEAGQGPKNIQYFGAGTRLSVL.

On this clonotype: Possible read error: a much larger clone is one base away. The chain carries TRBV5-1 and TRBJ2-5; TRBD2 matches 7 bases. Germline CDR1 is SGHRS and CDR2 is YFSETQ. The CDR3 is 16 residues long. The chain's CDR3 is CASRDGDGLVSETRYF. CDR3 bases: TGCGCCAGCAGAGATGGGGATGGACTAGTATCTGAGACCCGGTACTTC.

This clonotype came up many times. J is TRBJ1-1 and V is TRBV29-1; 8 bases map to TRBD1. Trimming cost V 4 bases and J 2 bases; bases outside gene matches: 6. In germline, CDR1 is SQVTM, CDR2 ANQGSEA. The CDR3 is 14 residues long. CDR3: CSVGGGQVNTEAFF. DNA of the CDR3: TGCAGCGTTGGAGGGGGACAGGTCAACACTGAAGCTTTCTTT.

The CDR3 DNA sequence: TGTGCCACCAGTGACCCGGGGCTAGCCGGTGAAGCTTTCTTT. It is translated as CATSDPGLAGEAFF. The chain combines TRBV24-1 with TRBJ1-1, with D perhaps TRBD1 (5 bases). The germline gives CDR1 KGHDR, CDR2 SFDVKD. Trimming took off 4 bases at V and 7 bases at J, with 15 bases between the two ends. The CDR3 totals 14 residues.

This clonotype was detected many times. The CDR3 here is CATSMMGQGYYGYTF. In DNA, the CDR3 is TGTGCCACCAGCATGATGGGACAGGGTTACTATGGCTACACCTTC. This chain uses TRBV15 with TRBJ1-2; 9 bases map to TRBD1. CDR3 length: 15 residues. Germline V gene lookup returns CDR1 LNHNV and CDR2 YYDKDF (reference sequence). The V gene end was trimmed by 4 bases and the J gene end by 3 bases; junction bases not matched to a gene: 6. Complete variable domain (other parts from reference TRBV15 and TRBJ1-2): DAMVIQNPRYQVTQFGKPVTLSCSQTLNHNVMYWYQQKSSQAPKLLFHYYDKDFNNEADTPDNFQSRRPNTSFCFLDIRSPGLGDTAMYLCATSMMGQGYYGYTFGSGTRLTVV.

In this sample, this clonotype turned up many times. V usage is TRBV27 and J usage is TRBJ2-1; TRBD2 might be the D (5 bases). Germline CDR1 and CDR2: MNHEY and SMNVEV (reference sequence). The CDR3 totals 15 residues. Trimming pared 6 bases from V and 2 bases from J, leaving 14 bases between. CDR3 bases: TGTGCCAGCAGCCCAGAGGTGAGGGCCTACAATGAGCAGTTCTTC. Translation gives CASSPEVRAYNEQFF.

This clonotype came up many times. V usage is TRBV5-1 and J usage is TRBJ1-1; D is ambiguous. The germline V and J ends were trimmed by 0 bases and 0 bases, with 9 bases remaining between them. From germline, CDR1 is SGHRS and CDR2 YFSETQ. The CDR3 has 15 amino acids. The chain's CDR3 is CASSLETNLNTEAFF. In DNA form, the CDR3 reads TGCGCCAGCAGCTTGGAGACAAATTTGAACACTGAAGCTTTCTTT.

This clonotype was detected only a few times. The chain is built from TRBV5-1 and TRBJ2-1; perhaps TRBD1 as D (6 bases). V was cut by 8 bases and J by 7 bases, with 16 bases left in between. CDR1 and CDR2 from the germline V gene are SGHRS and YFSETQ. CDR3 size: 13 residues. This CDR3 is CASFRDIRNEQFF. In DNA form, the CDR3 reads TGCGCCAGTTTTCGGGACATAAGGAATGAGCAGTTCTTC.

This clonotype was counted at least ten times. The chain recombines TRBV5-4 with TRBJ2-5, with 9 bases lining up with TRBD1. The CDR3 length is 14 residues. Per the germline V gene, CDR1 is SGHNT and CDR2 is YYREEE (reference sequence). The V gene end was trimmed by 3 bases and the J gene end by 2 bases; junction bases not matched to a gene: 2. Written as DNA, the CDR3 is TGTGCCAGCAGCTGGGGACAGGGACAAGAGACCCAGTACTTC. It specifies CASSWGQGQETQYF.

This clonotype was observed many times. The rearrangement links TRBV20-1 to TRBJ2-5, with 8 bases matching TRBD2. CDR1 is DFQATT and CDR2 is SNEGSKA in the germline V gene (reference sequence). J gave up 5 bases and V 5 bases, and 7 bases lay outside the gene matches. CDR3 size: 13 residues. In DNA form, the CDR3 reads TGCAGTGCTGGAGCGGGAGCCGGGGAGACCCAGTACTTC. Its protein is CSAGAGAGETQYF.

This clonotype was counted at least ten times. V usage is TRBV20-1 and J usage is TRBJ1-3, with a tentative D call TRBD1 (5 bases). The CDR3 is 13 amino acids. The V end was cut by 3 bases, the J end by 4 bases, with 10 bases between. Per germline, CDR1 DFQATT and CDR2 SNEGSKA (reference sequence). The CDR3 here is CSASLQGGNTIYF. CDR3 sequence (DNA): TGCAGTGCTAGTCTGCAGGGAGGAAACACCATATATTTT.

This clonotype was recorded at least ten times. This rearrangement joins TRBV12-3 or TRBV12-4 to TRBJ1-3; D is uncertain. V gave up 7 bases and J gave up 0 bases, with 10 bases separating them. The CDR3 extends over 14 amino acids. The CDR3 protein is CASKWRTSGNTIYF. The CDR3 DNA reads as TGTGCCAGCAAATGGAGGACCTCTGGAAACACCATATATTTT.

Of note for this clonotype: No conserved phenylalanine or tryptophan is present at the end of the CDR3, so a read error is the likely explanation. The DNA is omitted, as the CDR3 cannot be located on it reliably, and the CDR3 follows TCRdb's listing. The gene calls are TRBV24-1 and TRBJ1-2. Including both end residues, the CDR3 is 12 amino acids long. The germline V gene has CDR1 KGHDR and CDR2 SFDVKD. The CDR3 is CATSDFEDGFSL.

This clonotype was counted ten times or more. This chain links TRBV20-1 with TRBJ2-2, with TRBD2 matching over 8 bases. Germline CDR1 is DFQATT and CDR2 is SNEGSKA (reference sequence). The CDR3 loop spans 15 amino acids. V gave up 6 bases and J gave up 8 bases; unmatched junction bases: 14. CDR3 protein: CSAESGTSGMGELFF. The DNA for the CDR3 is TGCAGTGCAGAATCCGGGACTAGTGGAATGGGGGAGCTGTTTTTT.

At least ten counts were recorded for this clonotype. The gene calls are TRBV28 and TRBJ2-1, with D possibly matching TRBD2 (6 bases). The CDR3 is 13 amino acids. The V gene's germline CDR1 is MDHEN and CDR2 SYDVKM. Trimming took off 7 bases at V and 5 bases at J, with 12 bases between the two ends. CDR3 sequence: CASTLGGHNEQFF. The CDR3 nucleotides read TGTGCCAGCACCCTGGGAGGACACAATGAGCAGTTCTTC.

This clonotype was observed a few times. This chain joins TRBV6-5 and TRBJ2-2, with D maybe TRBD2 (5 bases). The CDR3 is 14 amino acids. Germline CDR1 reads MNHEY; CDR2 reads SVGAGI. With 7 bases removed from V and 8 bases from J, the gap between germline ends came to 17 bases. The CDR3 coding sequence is TGTGCCAGCATCTCTCGGTCGGGGATTGGGGAGCTGTTTTTT. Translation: CASISRSGIGELFF.